This T cell receptor beta chain was identified in a study of blood T cell repertoires in COVID-19. The CDR3 runs to 13 residues. Profiled with immunoSEQ multiplex PCR; TCRdb holds only in-frame clones, not every one. The repertoire has almost 350,000 clones, around nine tenths of them found once; the top ten carry roughly 4%. The rearrangement joins TRBV12-3 or TRBV12-4 to TRBJ2-1; 8 nucleotides agree with TRBD2. The sequencing input was peripheral blood. The clonotype originates from a woman aged 55-70 years with COVID-19, enrolled during active disease. The CDR3 region is CASRGGIYNEQFF. Written as DNA, the CDR3 is TGTGCTTCACGGGGGGGCATCTACAATGAGCAGTTCTTC.